The clone carrying this TCR beta chain is a singleton in its sample. No antigen is known for it. The data are from a study of glioma-infiltrating T cells. Per germline, CDR1 DFQATT and CDR2 SNEGSKA (reference sequence). This CDR3 region has 11 residues. Between the trimmed V and J ends, which lost 2 bases and 8 bases, there was a span of 7 bases. Study-wide results and limits: Above-expected tissue-blood divergence occurred in all gliomas, most in low-grade ones. Only very few CDR3 sequences appeared in both tissue and blood.

The iRepertoire nested amplicon-rescue multiplex PCR amplified TCR alpha and beta CDR3s from RNA. Each CDR3 protein gets one entry after TCRdb re-called the multiplex PCR reads with MiXCR. The sample has around 99,000 distinct CDR3 sequences; 25% are singletons. The sample consisted of glioma tissue, nonneoplastic brain tissue, or PBMCs (not recorded which). V usage is TRBV20-1 and J usage is TRBJ2-1, with a possible D match to TRBD1 (5 bases). This TCR was sampled from a human donor with low-grade glioma or glioblastoma, undergoing nonglioma brain surgery, or in good health (not recorded which). CDR3 nucleotide sequence: TGCAGTGCTAGAAGGGGCCATGAGCAGTTCTTC. It is translated as CSARRGHEQFF.